This is a list of T cell receptor beta chains from one sample in a study of shared clonotypes between healthy human individuals. Profiling relied on immunoSEQ multiplex PCR, and the TCRdb table lists in-frame clones only, not all of them. The data show some 89,000 clones, about 68% seen once. Source material: memory CD8+ T cells sorted from blood. The source is a man in his thirties or forties in good health. CDR3s include the opening cysteine and the closing phenylalanine or tryptophan.

TRBJ2-1 | TRBV18 | CASSPWNEQFF
TRBJ2-3 | TRBV18 | CASSPRALGTDTQYF
TRBJ2-3 | TRBV28 | CASSRGTSDTQYF
TRBJ2-3 | TRBV11-2 | CASSLEVGRGRLDTQYF
TRBJ2-1 | TRBV4-3 | CASSQDEDSYNEQFF
TRBJ2-5 | TRBV15 | CATSREGLLETQYF
TRBJ2-7 | TRBV7-2 | CASSPRLAGDGEQYF
TRBJ2-7 | TRBV11-2 | CASSIRDGYEQYF
TRBJ2-3 | TRBV10-3 | CAISGGLAGGGTDTQYF
TRBJ2-7 | TRBV28 | CASSWRQGNYEQYF
TRBJ1-2 | TRBV7-2 | CASSFPIGLYGYTF
TRBJ2-7 | TRBV14 | CASSQGRGRSYEQYF
TRBJ2-7 | TRBV5-6 | CASSFGTGLFEQYF
TRBJ2-7 | TRBV4-3 | CASSQDWTGRVDEQYF
TRBJ2-3 | TRBV25-1 | CASSERGGSTDTQYF
TRBJ1-1 | TRBV7-2 | CASSRKVGPNTEAFF
TRBJ2-1 | TRBV28 | CASSFASVYNEQFF
TRBJ1-4 | TRBV29-1 | CSAKGAVGGNEKLFF
TRBJ1-5 | TRBV18 | CASSLSGNSNQPQHF
TRBJ2-3 | TRBV2 | CASSSSQFSGVTDTQYF
TRBJ2-7 | TRBV28 | CASSHNYEQYF
TRBJ2-5 | TRBV7-7 | CASSPGVEGRGQETQYF
TRBJ2-1 | TRBV7-9 | CASSTWTSGSYNEQFF
TRBJ2-3 | TRBV27 | CASTPLRSAYTPDTQYF
TRBJ2-7 | TRBV5-1 | CASSSPSGTTSYEQYF
TRBJ2-1 | TRBV28 | CASSLGGSDNEQFF
TRBJ2-1 | TRBV28 | CASSFYYMDSLETSGYNEQFF
TRBJ1-2 | TRBV4-2 | CASSPGRQGNYGYTF
TRBJ1-1 | TRBV9 | CASSSRGQNTEAFF
TRBJ1-1 | TRBV29-1 | CSGASGWGMNTEAFF
TRBJ1-2 | TRBV12-5 | CASGSTNLIEYYGYTF
TRBJ2-3 | TRBV27 | CASSLPPTGTDTQYF
TRBJ2-5 | TRBV7-9 | CASSLVGWTATLRNF
TRBJ2-1 | TRBV7-2 | CASSLPIFSGRRNEQFF
TRBJ2-7 | TRBV4-3 | CASSLSAGGDYEQYF